Listed here are 8 T cell receptor beta chains from one sample, sequenced in a study of prognosis after radiotherapy for stage I lung cancer. With two-round multiplex PCR, TCR beta CDR3 sequences were amplified from genomic DNA. Primers specific to each TRBV and TRBJ gene drove first-round PCR. TCRdb itself ran the multiplex PCR reads through MiXCR, one entry per CDR3 protein. The sample has roughly 13,000 distinct CDR3 sequences, around half seen once. Source: PBMCs, taken before or after stereotactic body radiation therapy (not recorded which). The receptors originated from a donor older than 45 with non-small cell lung cancer.

The rearrangement links TRBV27 to TRBJ2-3; no reliable D call. The ends were cut back, 1 base at V and 2 bases at J, with 10 bases in the middle. The germline V gene encodes CDR1 MNHEY and CDR2 SMNVEV (reference sequence). The CDR3 sequence is 15 residues long. The CDR3: CASSLFAGVTDTQYF. CDR3 nucleotide sequence: TGTGCCAGCAGTTTATTTGCAGGTGTCACAGATACGCAGTATTTT.

This clonotype was recorded at least ten times. V gene TRBV2 combines with J gene TRBJ1-1, with 7 bases matching TRBD1. J was trimmed by 5 bases and V by 6 bases; bases with no gene match: 3. CDR1 is SNHLY and CDR2 is FYNNEI in the germline V gene. This CDR3 contains 12 residues. The CDR3 region is CASREQGTEAFF. CDR3 in DNA: TGTGCCAGCAGGGAACAGGGGACTGAAGCTTTCTTT. The full variable domain, completed using reference TRBV2 and TRBJ1-1, is EPEVTQTPSHQVTQMGQEVILRCVPISNHLYFYWYRQILGQKVEFLVSFYNNEISEKSEIFDDQFSVERPDGSNFTLKIRSTKLEDSAMYFCASREQGTEAFFGQGTRLTVV.

In the case of this clonotype: The germline gene is not matched at one end of the junction; a read error may be the cause. J is TRBJ2-3 and V is TRBV12-3 or TRBV12-4; D not resolved. This CDR3 region has 11 residues. The CDR3 nucleotides are TGTGTCAGCAGCACGGGTGATACGCAGTATTTT. As protein: CVSSTGDTQYF.

A few counts support this clonotype. A far larger clone is only one base removed, so a read error is likely. The chain employs TRBV6-4 and TRBJ2-7; TRBD1 matches 8 bases. CDR3 length equals 18 residues. The trim removed 7 bases at V and 0 bases at J, leaving 17 bases unmatched. In germline, CDR1 is MRHNA, CDR2 SNTAGT. CDR3: CASISVMGTGGDSYEQYF. In DNA, the CDR3 is TGTGCCAGCATATCCGTCATGGGGACAGGCGGGGACTCCTACGAGCAGTACTTC.

This clonotype was seen at least ten times. This chain uses TRBV10-3 with TRBJ1-3; D may be TRBD1 (6 bases). V lost 10 bases and J 2 bases, leaving 18 bases between the germline ends. Germline values: CDR1 ENHRY, CDR2 SYGVKD. The CDR3 has 15 residues. CDR3 protein: CATRPGARAGNTIYF. Here the CDR3 DNA reads TGTGCCACGCGACCGGGGGCACGCGCTGGAAACACCATATATTTT.

This clonotype was recorded at least ten times. The chain has TRBV20-1 and TRBJ2-2; 12 bases align to TRBD1. V lost 6 bases, J lost 8 bases, and 4 bases stayed unmatched. Germline loops: CDR1 DFQATT, CDR2 SNEGSKA (reference sequence). The CDR3 extends over 13 amino acids. The CDR3 DNA follows: TGCAGTGCAAGGGACAGGGGGCAAGGGGAGCTGTTTTTT. Translating gives CSARDRGQGELFF.

Comment on this clonotype: A far larger clone differs by one base, so this is likely a read error. This chain joins TRBV7-9 and TRBJ1-6, with D perhaps TRBD1 (5 bases). CDR1 and CDR2 from the germline V gene are SEHNR and FQNEAQ (reference sequence). The CDR3 has 15 residues. V lost 6 bases, J lost 8 bases, and 17 bases lay in between. CDR3: CASSERDGGDSPLHF. CDR3 nucleotides: TGTGCCAGCAGTGAAAGGGACGGAGGGGATTCACCCCTCCACTTT. Full variable domain (rest looked up from reference TRBV7-9 and TRBJ1-6): DTGVSQNPRHKITKRGQNVTFRCDPISEHNRLYWYRQTLGQGPEFLTYFQNEAQLEKSRLLSDRFSAERPKGSFSTLEIQRTEQGDSAMYLCASSERDGGDSPLHFGNGTRLTVT.

Relative to its sample, this clonotype is medium-sized. The chain has TRBV6-1 and TRBJ1-6; TRBD1 might be the D (5 bases). CDR1 MNHNS and CDR2 SASEGT come from the germline V gene. V was clipped by 5 bases and J by 9 bases, with 17 bases between them. This CDR3 comprises 15 residues. As DNA, the CDR3 is TGTGCCAGCAGTCGTTCGGGGCCCTATCTTTCACCCCTCCACTTT. Protein product: CASSRSGPYLSPLHF.